A selection of T cell receptor beta chains follows, all from one sample in a study of blood T cell repertoires in COVID-19. Repertoires were generated with immunoSEQ multiplex PCR, while TCRdb's copy carries only in-frame clones and drops some. In the table there are tens of thousands of clones, roughly 70% of which are singletons. Sequencing input: peripheral blood. The receptors come from a man between 65 and 85 years old with acute or convalescent COVID-19. Each CDR3 is given with its conserved first and last residue. The D gene is left open where the match is weak. The size field is filled for only some rows; it gives once, few, many or a size class.

d_gene	v_gene	abundance	j_gene	CDR3aa	CDR3nt
.	TRBV19	.	TRBJ2-5	CASSTGGGGEETQYF	TGTGCCAGTAGTACCGGGGGAGGCGGGGAGGAGACCCAGTACTTC
TRBD2	TRBV6-2/TRBV6-3	.	TRBJ2-7	CASSYSTSGITEQYF	TGTGCCAGCAGTTACTCGACTAGCGGGATTACCGAGCAGTACTTC
TRBD1	TRBV4-1	.	TRBJ1-5	CASSPGTGVLLSNQPQHF	TGCGCCAGCAGCCCCGGGACAGGGGTTTTGTTGAGCAATCAGCCCCAGCATTTT
TRBD1	TRBV28	.	TRBJ2-5	CATFTVRDSRQETQYF	TGTGCCACCTTTACCGTCCGGGACAGTCGACAAGAGACCCAGTACTTC
.	TRBV7-2	.	TRBJ2-5	CASSVTRWETQYF	TGTGCCAGCAGCGTAACGAGGTGGGAGACCCAGTACTTC
.	TRBV7-9	.	TRBJ1-1	CASSLDAGAGAFF	TGTGCCAGCAGCCTAGACGCAGGGGCTGGAGCTTTCTTT
TRBD1	TRBV6-5	.	TRBJ2-3	CASTPGGSGTDTQYF	TGTGCCAGCACACCAGGGGGCTCGGGCACAGATACGCAGTATTTT
.	TRBV5-1	.	TRBJ2-1	CASSLSGTLNEQFF	TGCGCCAGCAGCTTGTCAGGGACACTTAATGAGCAGTTCTTC
.	TRBV5-4	.	TRBJ1-3	CASSWRGGGGNTIYF	TGTGCCAGCAGCTGGAGGGGGGGAGGTGGAAACACCATATATTTT
TRBD1	TRBV5-1	.	TRBJ2-1	CASSLGQGANEQFF	TGCGCCAGCAGCCTCGGACAGGGGGCCAATGAGCAGTTCTTC
TRBD1	TRBV28	.	TRBJ1-4	CASRFEDRDEKLFF	TGTGCCAGCAGGTTTGAGGACAGGGATGAAAAACTGTTTTTT
.	TRBV7-3	.	TRBJ2-3	CASSPGDRPSTDTQYF	TGTGCCAGCAGCCCGGGGGACCGTCCTAGCACAGATACGCAGTATTTT
TRBD2	TRBV7-2	.	TRBJ2-1	CASSLASTSVSYNEQFF	TGTGCCAGCAGCTTAGCCTCGACTAGCGTCTCCTACAATGAGCAGTTCTTC
.	TRBV6-5	.	TRBJ1-2	CASRLESSSHGYTF	TGTGCCAGCAGGCTCGAGTCGTCCTCCCATGGCTACACCTTC
TRBD2	TRBV28	.	TRBJ2-3	CASSFSGRDTQYF	TGTGCCAGCAGTTTTAGCGGGAGAGATACGCAGTATTTT
.	TRBV11-2	.	TRBJ1-3	CASSAQAGGNTIYF	TGTGCCAGCAGCGCACAAGCAGGGGGAAACACCATATATTTT
TRBD1	TRBV10-3	few	TRBJ2-3	CAIKLGQGGTDTQYF	TGTGCCATCAAATTGGGACAGGGGGGCACAGATACGCAGTATTTT
.	TRBV6-5	few	TRBJ2-5	CASSYSRWGEETQYF	TGTGCCAGCAGTTACTCCAGGTGGGGGGAAGAGACCCAGTACTTC
TRBD1	TRBV23-1	.	TRBJ1-5	CASRLARDSQYQPQHF	TGCGCCAGCAGGCTAGCTCGGGACAGCCAGTATCAGCCCCAGCATTTT
.	TRBV14	.	TRBJ2-7	CASSQNWEYEQYF	TGTGCCAGCAGCCAGAATTGGGAGTACGAGCAGTACTTC
TRBD2	TRBV4-1	.	TRBJ2-7	CASSQEPPSGSPYEQYF	TGCGCCAGCAGCCAAGAACCCCCTAGCGGGAGTCCCTACGAGCAGTACTTC
TRBD1	TRBV20-1	.	TRBJ1-2	CSAQGGYGYTF	TGCAGTGCTCAGGGGGGTTATGGCTACACCTTC
.	TRBV19	.	TRBJ2-5	CASSPWTANFQETQYF	TGTGCCAGTAGTCCCTGGACAGCTAACTTCCAAGAGACCCAGTACTTC
.	TRBV3-1/TRBV3-2	.	TRBJ2-5	CASSLLSRLPGETQYF	TGTGCCAGCAGCCTCCTCTCGCGACTCCCCGGAGAGACCCAGTACTTC
TRBD2	TRBV7-8	once	TRBJ2-1	CASSLGLAGVAEQFF	TGTGCCAGCAGCTTAGGTCTAGCGGGAGTGGCTGAGCAGTTCTTC
TRBD1	TRBV6-2/TRBV6-3	.	TRBJ2-1	CASNPETGPSYNEQFF	TGTGCCAGCAACCCGGAGACAGGGCCATCCTACAATGAGCAGTTCTTC
.	TRBV24-1	.	TRBJ2-2	CATRGASTGELFF	TGTGCCACCAGGGGCGCAAGCACCGGGGAGCTGTTTTTT
.	TRBV3-1/TRBV3-2	.	TRBJ2-6	CASKVGAGANVLTF	TGTGCCAGCAAAGTAGGGGCTGGGGCCAACGTCCTGACTTTC
TRBD2	TRBV19	.	TRBJ2-1	CASSNREGLYNEQFF	TGTGCCAGTAGTAACCGGGAGGGTCTCTACAATGAGCAGTTCTTC
TRBD1	TRBV7-3	.	TRBJ2-5	CASSRDRGDETQYF	TGTGCCAGCAGCAGAGACAGGGGCGATGAGACCCAGTACTTC
TRBD1	TRBV7-9	.	TRBJ2-3	CASSRQGATDTQYF	TGTGCCAGCAGTAGACAGGGGGCAACAGATACGCAGTATTTT
TRBD1	TRBV6-5	.	TRBJ2-1	CASSPGGNEQFF	TGTGCCAGCAGTCCAGGGGGCAATGAGCAGTTCTTC
TRBD1	TRBV5-3	.	TRBJ1-2	CARSLEGQGVSGPYGYTF	TGTGCCAGAAGCTTGGAGGGACAGGGAGTGTCGGGGCCCTATGGCTACACCTTC
.	TRBV7-6	few	TRBJ1-6	CASRGDHNSPLHF	TGTGCCAGCAGAGGGGATCATAATTCACCCCTCCACTTT
TRBD1	TRBV7-9	few	TRBJ1-1	CASTLDRGLNTEAFF	TGTGCCAGCACCCTGGACAGGGGTTTGAACACTGAAGCTTTCTTT
.	TRBV28	many	TRBJ1-1	CASSTARGTEAFF	TGTGCCAGCAGTACGGCCCGGGGGACTGAAGCTTTCTTT
TRBD2	TRBV6-2/TRBV6-3	few	TRBJ2-1	CASSYPSGTSGLYNEQFF	TGTGCCAGCAGTTACCCCAGCGGGACTAGCGGCCTATACAATGAGCAGTTCTTC
.	TRBV21-1	many	TRBJ1-6	CASSKVPSGQNNSPLHF	TGTGCCAGCAGCAAAGTCCCTTCGGGACAGAATAATTCACCCCTCCACTTT
TRBD2	TRBV4-3	.	TRBJ2-7	CASSQDGGSRYEQYF	TGCGCCAGCAGCCAAGACGGCGGGAGTAGGTACGAGCAGTACTTC
.	TRBV24-1	few	TRBJ1-5	CATSEGGGGEQPQHF	TGTGCCACCAGTGAGGGGGGGGGAGGTGAGCAGCCCCAGCATTTT
TRBD1	TRBV28	few	TRBJ1-1	CASKGTGGRNTEAFF	TGTGCCAGCAAAGGGACAGGGGGTAGAAACACTGAAGCTTTCTTT
TRBD1	TRBV7-8	.	TRBJ2-2	CASSLTGGSGELFF	TGTGCCAGCAGCTTAACAGGGGGCTCCGGGGAGCTGTTTTTT
TRBD1	TRBV10-3	.	TRBJ1-5	CAISATGEGQPQHF	TGTGCCATCAGTGCGACAGGGGAAGGTCAGCCCCAGCATTTT
TRBD1	TRBV24-1	.	TRBJ1-5	CATRETGSNQPQHF	TGTGCCACCAGGGAGACAGGGAGCAATCAGCCCCAGCATTTT
.	TRBV28	once	TRBJ2-3	CASSPWGADTDTQYF	TGTGCCAGCAGCCCGTGGGGAGCAGACACAGATACGCAGTATTTT
.	TRBV6-6	.	TRBJ1-4	CASSLRGMNEKLFF	TGTGCCAGCAGTCTGAGAGGGATGAATGAAAAACTGTTTTTT
.	TRBV20-1	once	TRBJ2-1	CSARDNEQFF	TGCAGTGCCAGGGACAATGAGCAGTTCTTC
.	TRBV19	.	TRBJ1-5	CASSLSWGRQPQHF	TGTGCCAGTAGTCTTTCTTGGGGGCGTCAGCCCCAGCATTTT
.	TRBV5-1	.	TRBJ2-7	CASSAGWDPYEQYF	TGCGCCAGCAGCGCGGGATGGGACCCCTACGAGCAGTACTTC
TRBD1	TRBV6-2/TRBV6-3	.	TRBJ1-1	CASSQDRGGTEAFF	TGTGCCAGCAGCCAGGACAGGGGGGGCACTGAAGCTTTCTTT
.	TRBV6-5	.	TRBJ2-5	CASRSAGAETQYF	TGTGCCAGCAGAAGTGCAGGGGCTGAGACCCAGTACTTC
TRBD1	TRBV10-3	.	TRBJ2-7	CAISEGTGAYEQYF	TGTGCCATCAGTGAAGGGACAGGGGCCTACGAGCAGTACTTC
.	TRBV7-8	.	TRBJ2-7	CASSYQLSSYEQYF	TGTGCCAGCAGCTACCAACTTAGCTCCTACGAGCAGTACTTC